The 29 T cell receptor beta chains below all came from one sample that was sequenced in a study of blood T cell repertoires in COVID-19. Sequencing used immunoSEQ multiplex PCR; TCRdb keeps in-frame clones, though not all of them. The sample has a few hundred thousand clones; about 88% are singletons. The specimen was PBMCs or T cells enriched from blood (not recorded which). Source of these receptors: a woman younger than 30 who had been exposed to COVID-19.

This chain joins TRBV5-1 and TRBJ2-1; TRBD1 aligns across 8 bases. Germline V CDR1 and CDR2: SGHRS, YFSETQ. The CDR3 covers 11 residues. V shed 9 bases, J shed 6 bases, and the junction held 2 bases outside the gene matches. The CDR3 DNA sequence: TGCGCCACTACAGGGGGCAATGAGCAGTTCTTC. It is translated as CATTGGNEQFF.

This chain connects TRBV6-1 to TRBJ2-3; D perhaps matches TRBD2 (5 bases). The V and J ends lost 5 bases and 2 bases respectively, with 23 bases between them. The germline V gene has CDR1 MNHNS and CDR2 SASEGT. CDR3 length equals 18 residues. This chain's CDR3 is CASSKERPPDEATDTQYF. CDR3 coding DNA: TGTGCCAGCAGTAAAGAGCGGCCGCCGGACGAGGCCACAGATACGCAGTATTTT.

This clone was counted once. V gene TRBV6-5 combines with J gene TRBJ2-1; 7 nucleotides match TRBD1. Germline V gene lookup returns CDR1 MNHEY and CDR2 SVGAGI. CDR3 length equals 14 residues. With 7 bases clipped from V and 0 bases from J, the junction kept 3 bases outside the gene matches. The CDR3 coding sequence is TGTGCCAGCATTGGGACAGCCTCCTACAATGAGCAGTTCTTC. Translation gives CASIGTASYNEQFF.

The V gene is TRBV2, the J gene TRBJ1-4; 8 bases align to TRBD1. V dropped 6 bases and J dropped 4; count of bases not matched to a gene: 1. CDR3 length: 13 residues. The V gene's germline CDR1 is SNHLY and CDR2 FYNNEI. The CDR3 spells CASRGQDNEKLFF. The DNA for the CDR3 is TGTGCCAGCAGGGGACAGGATAATGAAAAACTGTTTTTT. Using reference TRBV2 and TRBJ1-4 for the parts outside the CDR3, the full variable domain is EPEVTQTPSHQVTQMGQEVILRCVPISNHLYFYWYRQILGQKVEFLVSFYNNEISEKSEIFDDQFSVERPDGSNFTLKIRSTKLEDSAMYFCASRGQDNEKLFFGSGTQLSVL.

The chain has TRBV7-3 and TRBJ2-3; 10 nucleotides match TRBD1. The V gene end was trimmed by 5 bases and the J gene end by 4 bases; junction bases not matched to a gene: 6. The CDR3 consists of 15 residues. The germline V gene has CDR1 SGHTA and CDR2 FQGTGA. CDR3 sequence: CASSRRDRGPDTQYF. The DNA of the CDR3 is TGTGCCAGCAGCCGCCGGGACAGGGGCCCAGATACGCAGTATTTT.

The chain joins TRBV28 to TRBJ1-4, with D uncertain. The V end lost 4 bases, the J end lost 8 bases, and 14 bases lay between the germline ends. CDR1 and CDR2 (germline): MDHEN, SYDVKM. The CDR3 totals 14 residues. CDR3 bases: TGTGCCAGCAGTTCTCCTCCGGTTTACGAAAAACTGTTTTTT. Protein: CASSSPPVYEKLFF.

This clone was detected only once. The V and J genes are TRBV12-3 or TRBV12-4 and TRBJ2-2, with D unresolved. CDR3 length: 13 residues. Trimming took 1 base from V and 6 from J, leaving 6 bases between them. The CDR3: CASSLDIPGELFF. For the CDR3, the DNA is TGTGCCAGCAGTTTAGATATCCCCGGGGAGCTGTTTTTT.

The chain employs TRBV7-9 and TRBJ1-1; D might be TRBD1 (6 bases). V was pared by 2 bases and J by 11 bases, with 21 bases between. Germline assignment: CDR1 SEHNR and CDR2 FQNEAQ (reference sequence). This CDR3 is 15 amino acids long. CDR3 in amino acids: CASSLPGSLQGRAFF. The DNA of the CDR3 is TGTGCCAGCAGCTTACCTGGAAGCCTACAGGGACGTGCTTTCTTT.

As for this clone: Additional DNA sequences in this sample encode the identical CDR3. The chain combines TRBV18 with TRBJ1-5; D might be TRBD1 (5 bases). The CDR3 covers 14 residues. Germline CDR1 and CDR2: KGHSH and LQKENI. With 3 bases removed from V and 7 bases from J, the gap between germline ends came to 13 bases. CDR3 sequence (DNA): TGTGCCAGCTCACCGGGGCAGGGTGGGCAGCCCCAGCATTTT. It yields the protein CASSPGQGGQPQHF. The complete variable domain, with remaining parts taken from reference TRBV18 and TRBJ1-5, reads NAGVMQNPRHLVRRRGQEARLRCSPMKGHSHVYWYRQLPEEGLKFMVYLQKENIIDESGMPKERFSAEFPKEGPSILRIQQVVRGDSAAYFCASSPGQGGQPQHFGDGTRLSIL.

The chain recombines TRBV7-9 with TRBJ2-5, with unresolved D. The CDR3 is 12 residues long. V lost 1 base and J lost 5, with 5 bases in between. The germline CDR1 and CDR2 sequences are SEHNR and FQNEAQ (reference sequence). The CDR3 spells CASSLGLETQYF. The CDR3 nucleotides are TGTGCCAGCAGCTTAGGGCTGGAGACCCAGTACTTC. Complete variable domain (other parts from reference TRBV7-9 and TRBJ2-5): DTGVSQNPRHKITKRGQNVTFRCDPISEHNRLYWYRQTLGQGPEFLTYFQNEAQLEKSRLLSDRFSAERPKGSFSTLEIQRTEQGDSAMYLCASSLGLETQYFGPGTRLLVL.

The gene calls are TRBV7-9 and TRBJ1-5; D perhaps matches TRBD1 (5 bases). V gave up 3 bases and J gave up 8 bases, with 14 bases separating them. This CDR3 has 14 residues. Germline V gene data show CDR1 as SEHNR and CDR2 as FQNEAQ (reference sequence). CDR3 nucleotides: TGTGCCAGCAGCTTCGATGGGCAGGGAAAGCCCCAGCATTTT. It encodes CASSFDGQGKPQHF.

This chain uses TRBV5-1 with TRBJ1-6, with D perhaps matching TRBD1 (5 bases). The CDR3 consists of 15 residues. Germline V CDR1 and CDR2: SGHRS, YFSETQ. V lost 4 bases to trimming and J lost 0 bases, with 8 bases between them. The DNA of the CDR3 is TGCGCCAGCAGCCCGGACATCTCCTATAATTCACCCCTCCACTTT. Translating it yields CASSPDISYNSPLHF.

This clone was detected only a few times. The J gene is TRBJ1-1, the V gene TRBV29-1; a possible D gene is TRBD1 (5 bases). Trimming took 8 bases from V and 4 from J, leaving 8 bases between them. The CDR3 is made up of 10 amino acids. Germline values: CDR1 SQVTM, CDR2 ANQGSEA. The CDR3 sequence is CSTQGTEAFF. CDR3 coding DNA: TGCAGCACGCAGGGCACTGAAGCTTTCTTT.

The J gene is TRBJ2-1, the V gene TRBV7-9; tentatively, D is TRBD2 (6 bases). The V gene lost 5 bases and the J gene lost 5 bases, with 19 bases spanning the gap. Germline CDR1 and CDR2: SEHNR and FQNEAQ (reference sequence). There are 16 residues in the CDR3. CDR3 nucleotide sequence: TGTGCCAGCAGCCCCCGGGACTCGGAAAGCCACAATGAGCAGTTCTTC. This translates into CASSPRDSESHNEQFF.

The gene calls are TRBV19 and TRBJ2-7, with TRBD1 identical over 9 bases. CDR1 is LNHDA and CDR2 is SQIVND in the germline V gene (reference sequence). Trimming cost V 10 bases and J 5 bases; bases outside gene matches: 15. The CDR3 contains 15 residues. The CDR3 loop is CATKSTGQGTNEQYF. CDR3 sequence (DNA): TGTGCCACCAAGTCCACGGGACAGGGTACCAACGAGCAGTACTTC.

CDR3 nucleotides: TGCGCCAGCAGCTTGTCGGTAGGGGGATATGGCTACACCTTC. It encodes CASSLSVGGYGYTF. The genes are TRBV5-1 and TRBJ1-2; D is possibly TRBD1 (6 bases). The length of the CDR3 is 14 residues. V shed 1 base and J shed 5 bases, with 12 bases lying between them. Germline V gene lookup returns CDR1 SGHRS and CDR2 YFSETQ.

The chain employs TRBV6-6 and TRBJ2-5, with 8 bases matching TRBD1. The V gene's germline CDR1 is MNHNY and CDR2 SVGAGI (reference sequence). Unmatched junction bases numbered 6, after V lost 7 bases and J lost 5 bases. CDR3 length: 13 residues. The CDR3: CASTGQVGETQYF. The CDR3 nucleotides read TGTGCCAGCACGGGACAGGTCGGGGAGACCCAGTACTTC.

Written as DNA, the CDR3 is TGTGCCAGCAGTTTCGGGGGGTCGGAGAACACTGAAGCTTTCTTT. It encodes CASSFGGSENTEAFF. The chain recombines TRBV27 with TRBJ1-1; a weak D match, TRBD1 (5 bases). The V end lost 3 bases, the J end lost 1 base, and 12 bases lay between the germline ends. The CDR3 has 15 amino acids. Germline V gene sequence: CDR1 MNHEY, CDR2 SMNVEV (reference sequence).

V usage is TRBV7-8 and J usage is TRBJ2-1; 9 nucleotides line up with TRBD2. The CDR3 extends over 17 amino acids. The germline CDR1 and CDR2 sequences are SGHVS and FQNEAQ. Losses at the gene ends were 5 bases for V and 4 bases for J; bases not matched to a gene: 12. CDR3 in DNA: TGTGCCAGCAGCGCCTGGGAGGTTAGCGGGAGTTACAATGAGCAGTTCTTC. It is translated as CASSAWEVSGSYNEQFF.

The chain has TRBV4-1 and TRBJ1-5; D gene uncertain. CDR1 and CDR2 (germline): MGHRA, YSYEKL. Trimming stripped 5 bases from V and 0 bases from J, with 11 bases between. The CDR3 consists of 15 residues. This CDR3 reads CASSTLPDSNQPQHF. The DNA of the CDR3 is TGCGCCAGCAGCACGCTACCCGATAGCAATCAGCCCCAGCATTTT.

This clone was recorded only once. This chain links TRBV9 with TRBJ1-2; D uncertain. CDR1 is SGDLS and CDR2 is YYNGEE in the germline V gene. V was trimmed by 3 bases and J by 5 bases, leaving 26 bases between them. The CDR3 is 18 residues long. The CDR3: CASSATIPGAGEAYGYTF. The CDR3 bases are TGTGCCAGCAGCGCGACGATTCCGGGAGCTGGGGAGGCTTATGGCTACACCTTC.

The chain is built from TRBV19 and TRBJ1-2; D is unresolved. Trimming left V 4 bases short and J 6 bases short, with 21 bases between. Germline lookup yields CDR1 LNHDA and CDR2 SQIVND (reference sequence). The CDR3 consists of 16 residues. The CDR3 spells CASSTRSPSTAHGYTF. The CDR3, as DNA: TGTGCCAGTAGTACCCGTTCCCCCTCGACTGCCCATGGCTACACCTTC.

This clone has just one count. For the CDR3, the DNA is TGTGCCAGCTCACCCTGGGACAGGGGGCCTGGAGATGGCTACACCTTC. This sequence encodes CASSPWDRGPGDGYTF. The gene calls are TRBV18 and TRBJ1-2; TRBD1 matches 12 bases. In germline, CDR1 is KGHSH, CDR2 LQKENI. The length of the CDR3 is 16 residues. Germline trimming cut 3 bases from V and 6 bases from J; bases unmatched to any gene: 8. The full variable domain, completed using reference TRBV18 and TRBJ1-2, is NAGVMQNPRHLVRRRGQEARLRCSPMKGHSHVYWYRQLPEEGLKFMVYLQKENIIDESGMPKERFSAEFPKEGPSILRIQQVVRGDSAAYFCASSPWDRGPGDGYTFGSGTRLTVV.

This clone was recorded once. The chain combines TRBV6-5 with TRBJ1-5, with 8 positions matching TRBD1. The trim removed 0 bases at V and 4 bases at J, leaving 2 bases unmatched. The germline V gene encodes CDR1 MNHEY and CDR2 SVGAGI. The CDR3 has 15 amino acids. The DNA for the CDR3 is TGTGCCAGCAGTTACTCTCGGGACAGGAATCAGCCCCAGCATTTT. This encodes CASSYSRDRNQPQHF.

The rearrangement joins TRBV7-8 to TRBJ1-5; D gene uncertain. The CDR3 consists of 15 residues. The germline V gene has CDR1 SGHVS and CDR2 FQNEAQ. V lost 1 base to trimming and J lost 3 bases, with 10 bases between them. DNA for the CDR3: TGTGCCAGCAGCTTAGGCAGTGGGCTCAATCAGCCCCAGCATTTT. Translating gives CASSLGSGLNQPQHF.

This sequence joins TRBV9 and TRBJ1-6; 9 positions match TRBD1. This CDR3 has 14 amino acids. V dropped 4 bases and J dropped 8; count of bases not matched to a gene: 4. In germline, CDR1 is SGDLS, CDR2 YYNGEE. CDR3 residues: CASSMDRGDSPLHF. DNA of the CDR3: TGTGCCAGCAGCATGGACAGGGGAGATTCACCCCTCCACTTT.

The chain has TRBV5-6 and TRBJ2-7; D perhaps matches TRBD1 (6 bases). The CDR3 loop spans 15 amino acids. With 0 bases removed from V and 2 bases from J, the gap between germline ends came to 12 bases. Germline CDR1 and CDR2: SGHDT and YYEEEE. The CDR3 protein is CASSLARDTTYEQYF. In nucleotides, the CDR3 is TGTGCCAGCAGCTTGGCCCGGGACACCACCTACGAGCAGTACTTC.

This chain connects TRBV19 to TRBJ2-1; 7 nucleotides align to TRBD2. Germline trimming cut 5 bases from V and 8 bases from J; bases unmatched to any gene: 9. Germline V gives CDR1 LNHDA, CDR2 SQIVND (reference sequence). There are 14 residues in the CDR3. This CDR3 reads CASSGRGWNHEQFF. CDR3 nucleotide sequence: TGTGCCAGTAGTGGGAGGGGATGGAACCATGAGCAGTTCTTC.

V and J are TRBV24-1 and TRBJ1-4, with 7 bases matching TRBD1. The length of the CDR3 is 14 residues. Per germline, CDR1 KGHDR and CDR2 SFDVKD. The J segment lost 0 bases and the V segment lost 7 bases, leaving 1 base of the junction unmatched. CDR3 sequence reads: CATSDRATNEKLFF. CDR3 nucleotide sequence: TGTGCCACCAGCGACAGGGCAACTAATGAAAAACTGTTTTTT.